This T cell receptor beta chain was obtained from a study of shared clonotypes between healthy human individuals. Germline V lookup: CDR1 LNHDA, CDR2 SQIVND (reference sequence). CDR3 length equals 14 residues. Trimming took 6 bases from V and 2 from J, leaving 14 bases between them. Selected positively for CCR7 and CD45RO-negative, naive CD8 cells excluded terminally differentiated effector memory CD45RA+ cells. Produced via immunoSEQ multiplex PCR; TCRdb's table is partial and in-frame only. Of a few million clones listed, roughly 95% are singletons. This TCR derives from a man aged 18 to 29 in good health. Some clones in this sample may be carry-over from other donors' samples. The specimen was naive CD8+ T cells from PBMCs. The V call is TRBV19, the J call TRBJ2-7; a weak D match, TRBD1 (6 bases). Written as DNA, the CDR3 is TGTGCCAGTAGCGAATCAGGACAGACCTACGAGCAGTACTTC. Residues: CASSESGQTYEQYF.